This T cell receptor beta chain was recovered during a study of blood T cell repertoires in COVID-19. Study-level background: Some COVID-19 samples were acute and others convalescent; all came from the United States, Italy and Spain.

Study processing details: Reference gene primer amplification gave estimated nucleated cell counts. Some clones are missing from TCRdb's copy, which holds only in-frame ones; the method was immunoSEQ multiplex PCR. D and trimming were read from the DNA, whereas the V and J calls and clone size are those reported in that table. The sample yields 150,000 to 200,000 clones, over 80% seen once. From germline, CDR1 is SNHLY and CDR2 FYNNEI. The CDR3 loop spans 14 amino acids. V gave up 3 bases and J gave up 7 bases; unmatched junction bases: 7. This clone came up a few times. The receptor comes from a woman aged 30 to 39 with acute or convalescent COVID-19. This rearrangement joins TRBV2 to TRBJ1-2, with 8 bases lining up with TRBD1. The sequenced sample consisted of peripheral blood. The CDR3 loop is CASSERQGTSGYTF. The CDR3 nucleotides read TGTGCCAGCAGTGAGCGACAGGGGACCTCTGGCTACACCTTC.